Each of the 20 T cell receptor beta chains below was sequenced from the same sample in a study of CD8+ T cells in alopecia areata. RNA, once extracted, was reverse transcribed into cDNA for use as the sequencing template. The data were produced by immunoSEQ multiplex PCR, yet TCRdb's version contains in-frame clones alone and is incomplete. Of 90,000 to 130,000 clones listed, 59% are singletons. The sequenced sample was CD8+ T cells sorted from blood. The receptor source for this set is a human donor in good health.

The chain is built from TRBV6-1 and TRBJ2-5, with 14 positions matching TRBD2. Germline loops: CDR1 MNHNS, CDR2 SASEGT. The CDR3 runs to 16 residues. V was clipped by 3 bases and J by 4 bases; unmatched bases: 4. The CDR3 protein is CASSEGLAGVTETQYF. CDR3 nucleotide sequence: TGTGCCAGCAGTGAGGGACTAGCGGGGGTAACAGAGACCCAGTACTTC.

This rearrangement joins TRBV7-9 to TRBJ1-2, with TRBD1 identical over 8 bases. The CDR3 is 15 amino acids. Germline-derived CDR1 and CDR2 are SEHNR and FQNEAQ (reference sequence). The V and J ends lost 5 bases and 3 bases, in that order; junction bases with no gene match: 8. For the CDR3, the DNA is TGTGCCAGCAGCCCGACACCGACAGGGGACTATGGCTACACCTTC. This translates into CASSPTPTGDYGYTF.

The chain is built from TRBV27 and TRBJ2-7, with 11 bases that match TRBD2. The V segment lost 6 bases and the J segment 6 bases; nucleotides outside the gene matches: 4. There are 13 residues in the CDR3. Germline V lookup: CDR1 MNHEY, CDR2 SMNVEV (reference sequence). The DNA for the CDR3 is TGTGCCAGCAGGACTAGCGGGACGGGCGAGCAGTACTTC. Translating it yields CASRTSGTGEQYF.

This clone showed up just a few times. The V call is TRBV6-4, the J call TRBJ2-1; D is ambiguous. V was cut by 2 bases and J by 1 base, with 9 bases left in between. Per the germline V gene, CDR1 is MRHNA and CDR2 is SNTAGT. The CDR3 length is 15 residues. Here the CDR3 reads CASSDGQSSYNEQFF. CDR3 bases: TGTGCCAGCAGTGACGGTCAGAGTTCCTACAATGAGCAGTTCTTC.

The chain combines TRBV29-1 with TRBJ2-1; D may be TRBD1 or TRBD2 (5 bases each). The V gene lost 1 base and the J gene lost 3 bases, with 13 bases spanning the gap. This CDR3 spans 15 amino acids. The germline V gene encodes CDR1 SQVTM and CDR2 ANQGSEA. The CDR3 loop reads CSVEGSRGFYNEQFF. DNA of the CDR3: TGCAGCGTTGAAGGTTCGAGGGGCTTCTACAATGAGCAGTTCTTC.

V and J are TRBV6-5 and TRBJ1-6; the D gene is possibly TRBD1 (5 bases). The germline gives CDR1 MNHEY, CDR2 SVGAGI. The CDR3 spans 15 residues. Trimming stripped 1 base from V and 7 bases from J, with 11 bases between. The CDR3 DNA reads TGTGCCAGCAGTTACTGGGGCGAGCGGAATTCACCCCTCCACTTT. Translating gives CASSYWGERNSPLHF.

The V call is TRBV7-9, the J call TRBJ1-4; D gene uncertain. The CDR3 is made up of 12 amino acids. Germline V gene sequence: CDR1 SEHNR, CDR2 FQNEAQ (reference sequence). Between the trimmed V and J ends, which lost 8 bases and 1 base, there was a span of 5 bases. The CDR3 coding sequence is TGTGCCAGCTCCCAAACTAATGAAAAACTGTTTTTT. It encodes CASSQTNEKLFF.

The rearrangement uses TRBV11-2 and TRBJ1-1; D not resolved. The ends were cut back, 5 bases at V and 7 bases at J, with 20 bases in the middle. Germline V lookup: CDR1 SGHAT, CDR2 FQNNGV. The CDR3 has 15 residues. CDR3 sequence reads: CASSLDMSVPIEAFF. As DNA, the CDR3 is TGTGCCAGCAGCCTCGACATGAGTGTCCCCATTGAAGCTTTCTTT. The whole variable domain, remainder taken from reference TRBV11-2 and TRBJ1-1, is EAGVAQSPRYKIIEKRQSVAFWCNPISGHATLYWYQQILGQGPKLLIQFQNNGVVDDSQLPKDRFSAERLKGVDSTLKIQPAKLEDSAVYLCASSLDMSVPIEAFFGQGTRLTVV.

Here the CDR3 DNA reads TGTGCCAGCACCGCGGACAGGAGAAACTATGGCTACACCTTC. Its translation is CASTADRRNYGYTF. V usage is TRBV9 and J usage is TRBJ1-2, with 7 positions matching TRBD1. Germline lookup yields CDR1 SGDLS and CDR2 YYNGEE. V dropped 6 bases and J dropped 2; count of bases not matched to a gene: 7. This CDR3 contains 14 residues. The complete variable domain, with remaining parts taken from reference TRBV9 and TRBJ1-2, reads DSGVTQTPKHLITATGQRVTLRCSPRSGDLSVYWYQQSLDQGLQFLIQYYNGEERAKGNILERFSAQQFPDLHSELNLSSLELGDSALYFCASTADRRNYGYTFGSGTRLTVV.

This chain links TRBV6-5 with TRBJ1-2; the D is unclear. The V end lost 3 bases, the J end lost 4 bases, and 12 bases lay between the germline ends. Per the germline V gene, CDR1 is MNHEY and CDR2 is SVGAGI. The CDR3 contains 14 residues. The CDR3 loop reads CASSYSTEIYGYTF. CDR3 bases: TGTGCCAGCAGTTATTCTACTGAAATCTATGGCTACACCTTC.

The chain combines TRBV7-6 with TRBJ1-1, with unresolved D. Germline-derived CDR1 and CDR2 are SGHVS and FNYEAQ. The CDR3 totals 12 residues. The CDR3, as DNA: TGTGCTTGCTCGGCGGAGAACACTGAAGCTTTCTTT. This encodes CACSAENTEAFF.

The chain combines TRBV13 with TRBJ1-3; unclear D gene. Germline V gene lookup returns CDR1 PRHDT and CDR2 FYEKMQ (reference sequence). The CDR3 runs 14 residues. V was pared by 6 bases and J by 0 bases, with 9 bases between. The CDR3 loop is CASSTASSGNTIYF. CDR3 in DNA: TGTGCCAGCAGTACGGCGAGCTCTGGAAACACCATATATTTT.

This clone has a handful of counts. CDR3 in amino acids: CASSKRGLAYEQYF. CDR3 nucleotide sequence: TGTGCCAGCTCAAAAAGGGGACTAGCCTACGAGCAGTACTTC. V usage is TRBV28 and J usage is TRBJ2-7, with TRBD2 matching 8 bases. V shed 8 bases, J shed 2 bases, and the junction held 8 bases outside the gene matches. Germline V CDR1 and CDR2: MDHEN, SYDVKM. CDR3 length: 14 residues.

This chain connects TRBV13 to TRBJ2-1, with no clear D. Looked up from germline, CDR1 is PRHDT and CDR2 is FYEKMQ (reference sequence). The CDR3 has 11 amino acids. Trimming shortened V by 4 bases and J by 5 bases, and 3 bases separated the two germline ends. The CDR3 region is CASSSHNEQFF. CDR3 in DNA: TGTGCCAGCAGCTCACACAATGAGCAGTTCTTC.

V is TRBV27 and J is TRBJ2-1; the match to TRBD2 covers 11 bases. This CDR3 has 15 amino acids. V gave up 2 bases and J gave up 9 bases; unmatched junction bases: 6. The germline V gene has CDR1 MNHEY and CDR2 SMNVEV (reference sequence). The CDR3 DNA follows: TGTGCCAGCAGTTTAGGGCTAGCGGGGGGCATTGAGCAGTTCTTC. Translation gives CASSLGLAGGIEQFF.

The chain recombines TRBV9 with TRBJ1-1; D is ambiguous. The length of the CDR3 is 13 residues. CDR1 is SGDLS, CDR2 YYNGEE, per germline. Trimming took 0 bases from V and 8 from J, leaving 11 bases between them. CDR3 residues: CASSVGLGLEAFF. The CDR3 DNA reads TGTGCCAGCAGCGTAGGATTAGGGCTAGAAGCTTTCTTT.

This clone was observed once. The CDR3 DNA sequence: TGTGCCAGCAGCTTAGGGGGGCCGCGAAATCAGCCCCAGCATTTT. This sequence encodes CASSLGGPRNQPQHF. This chain links TRBV5-6 with TRBJ1-5; TRBD1 might be the D (6 bases). Trimming took 2 bases from V and 4 from J, leaving 13 bases between them. The CDR3 is 15 residues long. From germline, CDR1 is SGHDT and CDR2 YYEEEE.

The chain couples TRBV2 to TRBJ2-3; 8 bases are shared with TRBD2. The CDR3 has 14 residues. Germline V gives CDR1 SNHLY, CDR2 FYNNEI. The V gene end was trimmed by 7 bases and the J gene end by 2 bases; junction bases not matched to a gene: 5. Written as DNA, the CDR3 is TGTGCCAGCATCGGGAGGGGGATCACAGATACGCAGTATTTT. Translated: CASIGRGITDTQYF.

This chain uses TRBV5-6 with TRBJ2-2; TRBD1 matches 12 bases. Germline values: CDR1 SGHDT, CDR2 YYEEEE. The CDR3 sequence is 15 residues long. The junction had 4 bases not matched to a gene; V was cut back by 3 bases and J by 7 bases. CDR3 DNA sequence: TGTGCCAGCAGCTCCGGGACAGGGGGCGGCGGGGAGCTGTTTTTT. Translation: CASSSGTGGGGELFF.

The J gene is TRBJ2-7, the V gene TRBV27, with 7 bases fitting TRBD2. Germline loops: CDR1 MNHEY, CDR2 SMNVEV (reference sequence). The V gene end was trimmed by 4 bases and the J gene end by 7 bases; junction bases not matched to a gene: 4. CDR3 length: 12 residues. The CDR3: CASSSPGREQYF. The DNA for the CDR3 is TGTGCCAGCAGTTCCCCCGGGAGGGAGCAGTACTTC.